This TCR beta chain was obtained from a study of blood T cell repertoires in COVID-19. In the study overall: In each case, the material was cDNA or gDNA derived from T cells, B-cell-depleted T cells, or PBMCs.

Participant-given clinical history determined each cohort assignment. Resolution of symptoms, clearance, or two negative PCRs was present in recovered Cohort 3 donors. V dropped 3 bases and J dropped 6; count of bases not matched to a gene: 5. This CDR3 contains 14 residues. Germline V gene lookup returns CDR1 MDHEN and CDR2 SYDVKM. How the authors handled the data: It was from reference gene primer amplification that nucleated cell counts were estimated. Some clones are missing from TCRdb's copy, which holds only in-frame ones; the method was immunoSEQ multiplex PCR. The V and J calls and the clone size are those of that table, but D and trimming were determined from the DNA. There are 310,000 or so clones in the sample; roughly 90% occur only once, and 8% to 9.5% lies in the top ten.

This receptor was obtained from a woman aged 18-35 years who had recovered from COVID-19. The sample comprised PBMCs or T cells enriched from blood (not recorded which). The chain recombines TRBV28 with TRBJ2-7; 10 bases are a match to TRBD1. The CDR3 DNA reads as TGTGCCAGCAGTTTGGGACAGGGGTCGGGCGAGCAGTACTTC. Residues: CASSLGQGSGEQYF.